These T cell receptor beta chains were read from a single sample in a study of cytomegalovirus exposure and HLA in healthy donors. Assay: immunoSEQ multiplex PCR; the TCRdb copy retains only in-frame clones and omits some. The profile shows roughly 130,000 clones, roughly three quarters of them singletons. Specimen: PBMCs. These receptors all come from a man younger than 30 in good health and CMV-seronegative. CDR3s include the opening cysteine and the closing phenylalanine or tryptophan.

CDR3 protein: CASSYDRSREAFF
J gene: TRBJ1-1
V gene: TRBV6-5
CDR3 length: 13

CDR3 protein: CASSRGQGSNNEQFF
J gene: TRBJ2-1
V gene: TRBV7-3
CDR3 length: 15

CDR3 protein: CSSSFVLGGQLNTEAFF
J gene: TRBJ1-1
V gene: TRBV7-9
CDR3 length: 17

CDR3 protein: CASSQSTRKGSYNEQFF
J gene: TRBJ2-1
V gene: TRBV4-1
CDR3 length: 17

CDR3 protein: CASSSPPKETQYF
J gene: TRBJ2-5
V gene: TRBV7-3
CDR3 length: 13

CDR3 protein: CASSLRFYEQYF
J gene: TRBJ2-7
V gene: TRBV7-2
CDR3 length: 12

CDR3 protein: CASSPRKETQYF
J gene: TRBJ2-5
V gene: TRBV6-5
CDR3 length: 12

CDR3 protein: CASRRGQGITSPLHF
J gene: TRBJ1-6
V gene: TRBV27
CDR3 length: 15

CDR3 protein: CASSSPAGTNTGELFF
J gene: TRBJ2-2
V gene: TRBV7-8
CDR3 length: 16

CDR3 protein: CASRAGGPSEQYF
J gene: TRBJ2-7
V gene: TRBV7-6
CDR3 length: 13

CDR3 protein: CAWSPRNTEAFF
J gene: TRBJ1-1
V gene: TRBV30
CDR3 length: 12

CDR3 protein: CASSFEGRTSGRQHNEQFF
J gene: TRBJ2-1
V gene: TRBV27
CDR3 length: 19

CDR3 protein: CASSLGGANTGELFF
J gene: TRBJ2-2
V gene: TRBV11-3
CDR3 length: 15

CDR3 protein: CASSSLTSSSGSTGELFF
J gene: TRBJ2-2
V gene: TRBV13
CDR3 length: 18

CDR3 protein: CASSESGVFYNEQFF
J gene: TRBJ2-1
V gene: TRBV6-1
CDR3 length: 15

CDR3 protein: CSVQGNYGYTF
J gene: TRBJ1-2
V gene: TRBV20-1
CDR3 length: 11

CDR3 protein: CASSLRRYNEQFF
J gene: TRBJ2-1
V gene: TRBV28
CDR3 length: 13

CDR3 protein: CASSLEWAGGRETQYF
J gene: TRBJ2-5
V gene: TRBV7-8
CDR3 length: 16

CDR3 protein: CASSIRDRRSYGYTF
J gene: TRBJ1-2
V gene: TRBV19
CDR3 length: 15

CDR3 protein: CASSRYEAGAGETQYF
J gene: TRBJ2-5
V gene: TRBV18
CDR3 length: 16

CDR3 protein: CSADNGGPNYGYTF
J gene: TRBJ1-2
V gene: TRBV29-1
CDR3 length: 14

CDR3 protein: CASSMGARLNTEAFF
J gene: TRBJ1-1
V gene: TRBV19
CDR3 length: 15

CDR3 protein: CASSSLMGPRGNEQFF
J gene: TRBJ2-1
V gene: TRBV7-3
CDR3 length: 16

CDR3 protein: CASSSPAETSTDTQYF
J gene: TRBJ2-3
V gene: TRBV28
CDR3 length: 16

CDR3 protein: CASSYSGQGAQYF
J gene: TRBJ2-5
V gene: TRBV6-6
CDR3 length: 13

CDR3 protein: CASSDDRMQPQHF
J gene: TRBJ1-5
V gene: TRBV6-5
CDR3 length: 13

CDR3 protein: CASSFMGGLTSGTNPYNEQFF
J gene: TRBJ2-1
V gene: TRBV28
CDR3 length: 21

CDR3 protein: CASSSGNTEAFF
J gene: TRBJ1-1
V gene: TRBV6-1
CDR3 length: 12

CDR3 protein: CSGDLGVLNTEAFF
J gene: TRBJ1-1
V gene: TRBV29-1
CDR3 length: 14

CDR3 protein: CASSAAGTGGLGSYEQYF
J gene: .
V gene: TRBV9
CDR3 length: 18

CDR3 protein: CASSLQGEAFF
J gene: TRBJ1-1
V gene: TRBV6-5
CDR3 length: 11

CDR3 protein: CASNQGYTGANTEAFF
J gene: TRBJ1-1
V gene: TRBV19
CDR3 length: 16

CDR3 protein: CASSDPSSGLADQETQYF
J gene: TRBJ2-5
V gene: TRBV28
CDR3 length: 18

CDR3 protein: CASSLEDRIYEQYF
J gene: TRBJ2-7
V gene: TRBV18
CDR3 length: 14

CDR3 protein: CASRDRRDTGELFF
J gene: TRBJ2-2
V gene: TRBV10-2
CDR3 length: 14

CDR3 protein: CATKDHRGVSEQYF
J gene: TRBJ2-5
V gene: TRBV27
CDR3 length: 14

CDR3 protein: CASRPEEGDTGELFF
J gene: TRBJ2-2
V gene: TRBV6-4
CDR3 length: 15

CDR3 protein: CSASDSGGYTF
J gene: TRBJ1-2
V gene: TRBV20-1
CDR3 length: 11

CDR3 protein: CASSLAGTGNNEQFF
J gene: TRBJ2-1
V gene: TRBV19
CDR3 length: 15

CDR3 protein: CAWNLVAGEYTGELFF
J gene: TRBJ2-2
V gene: TRBV30
CDR3 length: 16

CDR3 protein: CASSARPLATGELFF
J gene: .
V gene: TRBV9
CDR3 length: 15

CDR3 protein: CATSRATAFSTNEKLFF
J gene: TRBJ1-4
V gene: TRBV15
CDR3 length: 17

CDR3 protein: CASFGLAEIYEQYF
J gene: TRBJ2-7
V gene: TRBV2
CDR3 length: 14

CDR3 protein: CASSLTGGFQPQHF
J gene: TRBJ1-5
V gene: TRBV27
CDR3 length: 14

CDR3 protein: CASSGMNEASSTDTQYF
J gene: TRBJ2-3
V gene: TRBV9
CDR3 length: 17